Sequencing of this T cell receptor (beta chain) was carried out in a study of T cell responses to AZD1222 COVID-19 vaccine. As for this clone: What it binds is not known.

Profiled with immunoSEQ multiplex PCR; TCRdb holds only in-frame clones, not every one. The sample carries tens of thousands of clones, 70% to 90% recorded once. General study results and limits: The donor cohort was predominantly white British with a female majority, and clonal diversity may have been underestimated. Scientists sampled the repertoires only once the peak T cell response had passed. Vaccine-related CD4 TCRs covered spike, predominating at 160-218 and 743-854.

The germline V gene encodes CDR1 SGHKS and CDR2 YYEKEE (reference sequence). The CDR3 extends over 15 amino acids. Germline trimming cut 0 bases from V and 7 bases from J; bases unmatched to any gene: 4. The V and J genes are TRBV5-5 and TRBJ1-6; 7 nucleotides match TRBD1. Specimen: peripheral blood, collected 28 days after the second dose of the MenACWY control vaccine. This TCR was recovered from an adult who received the MenACWY meningococcal vaccine as a control. In DNA, the CDR3 is TGTGCCAGCAGCTTGGACAGGGGAGGCAATTCACCCCTCCACTTT. As protein: CASSLDRGGNSPLHF.